This T cell receptor beta chain is drawn from a study of cytomegalovirus exposure and HLA in healthy donors. Study-wide findings and caveats: Reports state that TCR beta sequences accurately predicted most subjects' HLA-A and HLA-B alleles. The study dropped some indistinguishable V segments, TRBV6-2 and TRBV6-3 among them.

Primers for the PCR totalled 60 Vbeta and 13 Jbeta. Libraries were prepared by immunoSEQ multiplex PCR; TCRdb keeps only in-frame clonotypes and omits some of them. The sample lists fewer than 65,000 clones, roughly 80% occurring once. This clone was picked up one time. Its target is unknown. Germline V gene sequence: CDR1 MNHEY, CDR2 SMNVEV (reference sequence). CDR3 size: 14 residues. Sequencing input: PBMCs. The TCR sequence derives from a woman aged 35 to 49 in good health and CMV-seropositive. J is TRBJ2-5 and V is TRBV27; 7 bases fit TRBD2. The J call is in doubt because the DNA end fits TRBJ2-7 better. The CDR3 DNA is TGTGCCAGCAGTTTATCGGGGGGGTCCTACGAGCAGTACTTC. Translation: CASSLSGGSYEQYF.